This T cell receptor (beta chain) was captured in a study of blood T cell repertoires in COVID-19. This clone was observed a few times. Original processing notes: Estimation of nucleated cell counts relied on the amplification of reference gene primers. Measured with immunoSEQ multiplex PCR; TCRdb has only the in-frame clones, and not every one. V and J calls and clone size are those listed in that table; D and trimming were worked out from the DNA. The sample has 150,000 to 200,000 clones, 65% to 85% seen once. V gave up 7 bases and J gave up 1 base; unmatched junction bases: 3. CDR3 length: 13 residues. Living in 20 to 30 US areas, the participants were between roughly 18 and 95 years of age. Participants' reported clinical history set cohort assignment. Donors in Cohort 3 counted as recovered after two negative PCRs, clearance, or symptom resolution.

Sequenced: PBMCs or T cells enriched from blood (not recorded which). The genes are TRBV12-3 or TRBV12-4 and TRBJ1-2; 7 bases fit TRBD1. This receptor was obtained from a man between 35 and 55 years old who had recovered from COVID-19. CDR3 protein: CASTSGGNYGYTF. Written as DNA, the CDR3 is TGTGCCAGCACCTCAGGGGGTAACTATGGCTACACCTTC.